The entry that follows covers one T cell receptor beta chain sequence. Its cognate antigen has yet to be identified. No base-level quality is on record; no much larger clone is a single base apart. The method behind the library was 5' RACE. Sequencing was carried out with an Illumina HiSeq 2500. A second PCR of roughly 7 to 12 cycles was run with a J-beta primer mix and a sample-barcoded 5' primer. A template-switch 5' adaptor carrying 12 random nucleotides introduced a unique molecular identifier onto each TCR beta cDNA molecule. At least 2.5 million CDR3-containing paired-end reads were obtained from each sample. The Mint cDNA synthesis kit, primed by a TRBC-specific oligonucleotide, was used to synthesize first-strand cDNA from all RNA. Following uracil-DNA glycosylase treatment, a first 18-cycle PCR with universal primers M1SS and BC2_uni_R was performed on all cDNA. The study's processing was this. Each sample was normalized by randomly selecting 1 million high-quality reads, each carrying a distinct molecular identifier. Reads sharing molecular identifiers were discarded rather than binned into consensus sequences. MiTCR, set to a Q25 quality threshold and the strictest error-elimination algorithm, was used for CDR3 identification, clonotype clustering and error correction. Lower-bound total TCR beta diversity was estimated with a nonparametric unseen species model using Euler transformation. TCRdb trimmed the raw reads at Q25, called clones with MiXCR and kept productive beta chains. Each entry is one CDR3 protein sequence, shown with its most common DNA and genes. The V and J calls and clone size are TCRdb's, not the authors'. The sample contains 350,000 to 450,000 distinct CDR3 sequences, approximately 47% of them found a single time. The ten largest clones add up to roughly 51% of the sample.

This sample stems from a study of blood T cells in healthy people across ages (dated by TCRdb to 2013 to 2016). With regard to the full study: Template switching captured roughly one uniquely barcoded TCR beta cDNA molecule per two T cells in model experiments. The donors were split into four age groups: young (average around 15 years), middle-aged (39), aged (approximately 59) and long-lived (roughly 77). For two donors (one aged 18 to 30 and one aged 80 or older), the study analyzed two additional independent replicas of 1 million unique cDNA reads from the same blood draw. Using deep sequencing normalized with unique cDNA molecular identifiers, the study measured how TCR beta repertoire diversity changes with age. Donors of different ages were randomly distributed across sequencing lanes to avoid experimental bias.

The donors were roughly 40 Caucasian individuals from Russia, aged roughly 6 to 100 years, who were systemically healthy. Ten milliliters of peripheral blood were drawn from each donor into EDTA-treated Vacutainer tubes. Ficoll-Paque density-gradient centrifugation was used to isolate PBMCs, with at least 7 million per sample. Trizol reagent was used to extract total RNA from PBMCs, with at least 5 micrograms per sample. The percentages of naive CD45RAhigh/CD27high T cells were determined by flow cytometry on a PBMC aliquot from every donor. Here is what the overall study found, with its caveats: Observed TCR beta diversity correlated strongly with the percentage of naive T cells measured by flow cytometry. Conclusive comparison of naive and antigen-experienced compartments was prevented by the profiling of bulk unsorted PBMCs. The long-lived group showed more naive CD4+ T cells, fewer expanded clones and increased TCR diversity than the aged group, suggesting age selection. Observed TCR beta diversity per million T cells fell roughly linearly with age, and a significant reduction was already apparent by age around 40. Estimates of total diversity based on one million sequenced T cells were considered lower bounds and underestimates. Because donor CMV infection status was unknown, age-related changes in expanded clonotypes were potentially confounded.

CDR1 and CDR2 were assigned from the germline V gene as SGHRS and YFSETQ. CDR3 length: 16 amino acids, cysteine to phenylalanine. The CDR3 DNA has 48 bases and is translated from base 1. The germline ends are 16 bases apart after V is trimmed by 3 bases and J by 2 bases. The TCR was taken from a man in his fifties or sixties in good health. Input material: blood. The receptor chain draws on TRBV5-1 and TRBJ2-3; the D segment may tentatively be TRBD1 or TRBD2, each giving 5 matched bases. The DNA sequence is TGCGCCAGCAGCTGGGGGTTAGGTTCTACCACAGATACGCAGTATTTT. Its translation is CASSWGLGSTTDTQYF.